Presented here are 14 T cell receptor beta chains from one specimen sequenced in a study of cytomegalovirus exposure and HLA in healthy donors. PCR used 60 Vbeta primers and 13 Jbeta primers. Data came from immunoSEQ multiplex PCR; TCRdb stores just in-frame clones and leaves some out. The table records under 200,000 clones, approximately 80% of them present only once. What was sequenced was PBMCs. All receptors derive from a woman aged 50 to 60 in good health and CMV-seronegative.

Only a few counts were recorded for this clone. The chain uses TRBV21-1 and TRBJ2-2; the table's D call, TRBD1, has no DNA check behind it. TRBV21-1 counts as a pseudogene. The CDR3 runs to 17 residues. The CDR3 DNA reads as TGTGCCAGCAGCCACCGGGACAGGGTTCTTGGCACCGGGGAGCTGTTTTTT. Residues: CASSHRDRVLGTGELFF.

The rearrangement joins TRBV2 to TRBJ2-3, with TRBD2 identical over 7 bases. CDR1 and CDR2 from the germline V gene are SNHLY and FYNNEI. V trimming: 8 bases; J trimming: 0 bases; junction bases outside the gene matches: 14. The CDR3 is 17 amino acids. CDR3 residues: CASGELAFSYSTDTQYF. The CDR3, as DNA: TGTGCCAGCGGGGAACTAGCGTTTAGTTATAGCACAGATACGCAGTATTTT.

V and J are TRBV5-1 and TRBJ2-1; 10 nucleotides align to TRBD1. The CDR3 consists of 15 residues. J gave up 6 bases and V 4 bases, and 7 bases lay outside the gene matches. Germline-derived CDR1 and CDR2 are SGHRS and YFSETQ. The chain's CDR3 is CASSATGTGVNEQFF. CDR3 sequence (DNA): TGCGCCAGCAGCGCAACCGGGACAGGGGTCAATGAGCAGTTCTTC.

This clone was observed a few times. V usage is TRBV28 and J usage is TRBJ1-5, with unresolved D. The CDR3 sequence is 16 residues long. V was trimmed by 1 base and J by 3 bases, leaving 13 bases between them. Germline loops: CDR1 MDHEN, CDR2 SYDVKM. Here the CDR3 reads CASSLFTAPLNQPQHF. The CDR3, as DNA: TGTGCCAGCAGTTTATTCACAGCTCCGCTCAATCAGCCCCAGCATTTT.

V gene TRBV18 combines with J gene TRBJ1-5, with 11 positions matching TRBD1. The V gene's germline CDR1 is KGHSH and CDR2 LQKENI. The CDR3 is 14 residues long. With V trimmed by 3 bases and J by 5 bases, 0 bases remained unmatched. CDR3 region: CASSPGQGDQPQHF. The CDR3 DNA reads as TGTGCCAGCTCACCGGGACAGGGGGATCAGCCCCAGCATTTT.

The V and J genes are TRBV27 and TRBJ1-1; D unclear. The V gene lost 2 bases and the J gene lost 4 bases, with 11 bases spanning the gap. The germline V gene encodes CDR1 MNHEY and CDR2 SMNVEV (reference sequence). The CDR3 sequence is 14 residues long. CDR3 loop: CASSLHGGVTEAFF. The CDR3 DNA is TGTGCCAGCAGTTTACATGGAGGCGTCACTGAAGCTTTCTTT.

The chain carries TRBV11-2 and TRBJ1-1; D is ambiguous. V lost 2 bases, J lost 0 bases, and 10 bases lay in between. The length of the CDR3 is 15 residues. Germline V lookup: CDR1 SGHAT, CDR2 FQNNGV. The CDR3 sequence: CASSLRGSLNTEAFF. In DNA, the CDR3 is TGTGCCAGCAGCTTACGCGGCAGCTTGAACACTGAAGCTTTCTTT.

V and J are TRBV9 and TRBJ2-3; 13 bases fit TRBD2. Looked up from germline, CDR1 is SGDLS and CDR2 is YYNGEE. V lost 7 bases and J lost 6; bases outside the gene matches: 8. CDR3 length equals 15 residues. Here the CDR3 DNA reads TGTGCCAGCGGACTAGCGGGAGTCAGGTGGGATACGCAGTATTTT. Encoded protein: CASGLAGVRWDTQYF.

This clone has more than one count but fewer than ten. The CDR3 sequence: CASSISQVRLYGYTF. The CDR3 nucleotides are TGTGCCAGTAGTATAAGCCAGGTCCGGCTTTATGGCTACACCTTC. This chain uses TRBV19 with TRBJ1-2; the D is unclear. Germline values: CDR1 LNHDA, CDR2 SQIVND (reference sequence). The CDR3 runs 15 residues. Trimming pared 2 bases from V and 5 bases from J, leaving 15 bases between.

This clone has just a few counts. The rearrangement joins TRBV5-1 to TRBJ2-3; tentative D call: TRBD1 (6 bases). CDR1 is SGHRS, CDR2 YFSETQ, per germline. The CDR3 consists of 14 residues. The V gene lost 0 bases and the J gene lost 2 bases, with 7 bases spanning the gap. The CDR3 sequence: CASSLDRATDTQYF. DNA of the CDR3: TGCGCCAGCAGCTTGGACAGGGCCACAGATACGCAGTATTTT.

The chain's CDR3 is CASSFVTTPSSYNEQFF. DNA for the CDR3: TGTGCCAGCAGCTTTGTGACTACCCCCAGCTCCTACAATGAGCAGTTCTTC. The V call is TRBV5-4, the J call TRBJ2-1; tentatively, D is TRBD2 (5 bases). Germline CDR1 is SGHNT and CDR2 is YYREEE (reference sequence). This CDR3 has 17 residues. The germline V and J ends were trimmed by 2 bases and 0 bases, with 15 bases remaining between them.

This clone appeared a single time. The chain has TRBV10-3 and TRBJ2-5; D not resolved. Germline V gives CDR1 ENHRY, CDR2 SYGVKD. The CDR3 extends over 13 amino acids. V was trimmed by 4 bases and J by 1 base, leaving 7 bases between them. Here the CDR3 DNA reads TGTGCCATCAGTGCAGGTTCCCAAGAGACCCAGTACTTC. It specifies CAISAGSQETQYF.

The table lists this clone with a count of one. The genes are TRBV18 and TRBJ1-2, with D possibly TRBD1 on 6 matching bases. V shed 1 base and J shed 6 bases, with 12 bases lying between them. The CDR3 contains 14 residues. Per the germline V gene, CDR1 is KGHSH and CDR2 is LQKENI. Here the CDR3 DNA reads TGTGCCAGCTCACCACGGGGGCAAGTCGATGGCTACACCTTC. It is translated as CASSPRGQVDGYTF.

The genes are TRBV5-6 and TRBJ2-7; D perhaps matches TRBD1 (6 bases). Per germline, CDR1 SGHDT and CDR2 YYEEEE. The CDR3 contains 14 residues. V was pared by 0 bases and J by 2 bases, with 9 bases between. For the CDR3, the DNA is TGTGCCAGCAGCTTGGGAGGGGACACCTACGAGCAGTACTTC. Translating it yields CASSLGGDTYEQYF.